This note documents a single T cell receptor (beta chain) sequence. Its specificity is not known. This sample is part of a study of OX40 agonist ivuxolimab in advanced cancers. Study-level results: At doses 0.1 to 3.0 mg/kg, CD4+ and CD8+ clones expanded. Partial responders at 0.1-3.0 mg/kg had among the lowest clonal expansion.

Per the germline V gene, CDR1 is SGHNT and CDR2 is YYREEE (reference sequence). The CDR3 has 14 residues. The protocol was immunoSEQ multiplex PCR, while the TCRdb copy is restricted to in-frame clones and leaves out a portion. The table records 90,000 to 120,000 clones, 75% to 95% of them present only once. V gene TRBV5-4 combines with J gene TRBJ2-5, with a weak D call TRBD1 (6 bases). The J call is uncertain, as TRBJ2-7 better fits the DNA end. The TCR comes from an adult with an advanced solid tumor such as melanoma, head and neck, liver or kidney cancer. This material consisted of CD4+ or CD8+ T cells sorted from blood, taken in a trial of the OX40 agonist ivuxolimab. CDR3 bases: TGTGCCAGCAGCTTGGATCAGGGGTCCCACGAGCAGTACTTC. Translation gives CASSLDQGSHEQYF.